The 22 T cell receptor beta chains given below trace back to one sample, sequenced in a study of blood T cells in healthy people across ages. Through a sample-barcoded 5' primer and a J-beta primer mix, a second PCR was run for roughly 6 to 11 cycles. Each CDR3 protein is one row after TCRdb ran MiXCR on the 5' RACE reads. The sample shows some 1.5 million distinct CDR3 sequences, roughly 30% of them seen only once. Sequencing used blood. These receptors originate from a woman aged 30 to 39 in good health.

This clonotype came up a few times. The J gene is TRBJ1-1, the V gene TRBV28, with D uncertain. Trimming stripped 7 bases from V and 0 bases from J, with 15 bases between. The germline gives CDR1 MDHEN, CDR2 SYDVKM. The CDR3 covers 15 residues. The CDR3 reads CASNRTPGLNTEAFF. The DNA for the CDR3 is TGTGCCAGCAACCGAACGCCCGGTCTGAACACTGAAGCTTTCTTT.

The table lists this clonotype with a few counts. This rearrangement joins TRBV6-4 to TRBJ1-6; D is unresolved. Germline assignment: CDR1 MRHNA and CDR2 SNTAGT. Trimming took off 2 bases at V and 7 bases at J, with 6 bases between the two ends. This CDR3 spans 13 amino acids. The CDR3 here is CASSDVANSPLHF. In nucleotides, the CDR3 is TGTGCCAGCAGTGACGTGGCAAATTCACCCCTCCACTTT.

This clonotype was recorded a few times. Compared with germline, one end of the junction differs, possibly owing to a read error. As DNA, the CDR3 is TGTGCCAGCAGCCTAGCCAGGGGATCTGAAGCTTTCTTT. Protein: CASSLARGSEAFF. The chain employs TRBV4-3 and TRBJ1-1, with D possibly matching TRBD1 (6 bases). CDR3 length equals 13 residues. Germline CDR1 reads LGHNA; CDR2 reads YSLEER.

The chain is built from TRBV12-3 or TRBV12-4 and TRBJ2-3; D remains ambiguous. Trimming removed 6 bases at V and 0 bases at J, with 10 bases between. CDR3 size: 14 residues. The CDR3 sequence: CASRVTASTDTQYF. The DNA of the CDR3 is TGTGCCAGCAGGGTCACCGCTAGCACAGATACGCAGTATTTT.

This clonotype showed up many times. This chain joins TRBV7-2 and TRBJ2-5; unclear D gene. The CDR3 loop spans 14 amino acids. CDR1 and CDR2 from the germline V gene are SGHTA and FQGNSA. Trimming stripped 1 base from V and 1 base from J, with 7 bases between. The CDR3 coding sequence is TGTGCCAGCAGCTTAGTGGGCCTCCAAGAGACCCAGTACTTC. It translates to CASSLVGLQETQYF. Using reference TRBV7-2 and TRBJ2-5 for the parts outside the CDR3, the full variable domain is GAGVSQSPSNKVTEKGKDVELRCDPISGHTALYWYRQSLGQGLEFLIYFQGNSAPDKSGLPSDRFSAERTGGSVSTLTIQRTQQEDSAVYLCASSLVGLQETQYFGPGTRLLVL.

This clonotype was seen only a few times. J is TRBJ1-1 and V is TRBV29-1; D is undetermined. The CDR3 has 14 residues. Germline CDR1 and CDR2: SQVTM and ANQGSEA. V was pared by 1 base and J by 1 base, with 10 bases between. CDR3 residues: CSVEVSAANTEAFF. The CDR3, as DNA: TGCAGCGTTGAAGTTTCCGCAGCGAACACTGAAGCTTTCTTT. The variable domain in full, with the rest retrieved from reference TRBV29-1 and TRBJ1-1, is SAVISQKPSRDICQRGTSLTIQCQVDSQVTMMFWYRQQPGQSLTLIATANQGSEATYESGFVIDKFPISRPNLTFSTLTVSNMSPEDSSIYLCSVEVSAANTEAFFGQGTRLTVV.

As concerns this clonotype: This could be a read error, since a much larger clone is one nucleotide away. DNA for the CDR3: TGTGCCATCAGCTTGGCTATTATCGGGGCATCAAGCTACACCTTC. Protein sequence: CAISLAIIGASSYTF. The genes are TRBV5-6 and TRBJ1-2; possible D gene TRBD1, 5 bases. Germline CDR1 is SGHDT and CDR2 is YYEEEE. This CDR3 comprises 15 residues.

This clonotype showed up just a few times. This may arise from a read error, as a much more abundant clone is one base away. The chain's CDR3 is CAGSPGQGMYEQYF. The CDR3 DNA follows: TGTGCCGGCAGTCCGGGACAGGGCATGTACGAGCAGTACTTC. The chain recombines TRBV12-3 or TRBV12-4 with TRBJ2-7, with TRBD1 matching over 9 bases. This CDR3 comprises 14 residues.

A few counts support this clonotype. This chain uses TRBV11-2 with TRBJ2-4; D perhaps matches TRBD2 (5 bases). The DNA end is a closer match to TRBJ2-5, so the J assignment may be wrong. The germline V gene has CDR1 SGHAT and CDR2 FQNNGV. The length of the CDR3 is 14 residues. CDR3 residues: CASSLPTSSGTQYF. In nucleotides, the CDR3 is TGTGCCAGCAGCTTACCCACTAGTAGTGGGACCCAGTACTTC.

As regards this clonotype: Given a much more abundant clone one base away, this may be a read error. V is TRBV5-1 and J is TRBJ2-3; tentative D call: TRBD1 (5 bases). CDR1 SGHRS and CDR2 YFSETQ come from the germline V gene. The V end was cut by 3 bases, the J end by 0 bases, with 11 bases between. The CDR3 extends over 15 amino acids. CDR3 protein: CASSWGRTSTDTQYF. The CDR3 DNA sequence: TGCGCCAGCAGCTGGGGCAGAACTAGCACAGATACGCAGTATTTT.

Here the CDR3 DNA reads TGCAGCGTGACCTACTCTGGGGCCAACGTCCTGACTTTC. Translation gives CSVTYSGANVLTF. The V and J genes are TRBV29-1 and TRBJ2-6; no definite D call. The ends were cut back, 6 bases at V and 0 bases at J, with 6 bases in the middle. Germline CDR1 reads SQVTM; CDR2 reads ANQGSEA. This CDR3 comprises 13 residues.

The table lists this clonotype with many counts. The J gene is TRBJ1-1, the V gene TRBV7-2; tentatively, D is TRBD1 (5 bases). CDR1 and CDR2 from the germline V gene are SGHTA and FQGNSA. The CDR3 contains 14 residues. V was pared by 4 bases and J by 0 bases, with 9 bases between. The CDR3 spells CASSSGPMNTEAFF. The CDR3, as DNA: TGTGCCAGCAGCTCGGGACCGATGAACACTGAAGCTTTCTTT.

Many counts were recorded for this clonotype. The chain couples TRBV6-2 or TRBV6-3 to TRBJ2-1; 8 bases match TRBD2. CDR1 and CDR2 from the germline V gene are MNHEY and SVGEGT. V was pared by 4 bases and J by 6 bases, with 8 bases of the junction left unmatched. The CDR3 covers 15 residues. The CDR3 is CASSLTSVRSNEQFF. The DNA of the CDR3 is TGTGCCAGCAGTTTGACTAGCGTTCGATCCAATGAGCAGTTCTTC.

The chain recombines TRBV20-1 with TRBJ2-5; 7 nucleotides agree with TRBD2. V lost 5 bases, J lost 5 bases, and 11 bases stayed unmatched. CDR1 is DFQATT, CDR2 SNEGSKA, per germline (reference sequence). The CDR3 contains 14 residues. The CDR3 loop is CSAGGAREGETQYF. CDR3 sequence (DNA): TGCAGTGCTGGAGGGGCGAGGGAGGGTGAGACCCAGTACTTC.

This clonotype was counted between two and nine times. This rearrangement joins TRBV28 to TRBJ2-3, with D hard to call. Germline V gene sequence: CDR1 MDHEN, CDR2 SYDVKM. Trimming took 5 bases from V and 1 from J, leaving 10 bases between them. This CDR3 has 14 residues. Here the CDR3 reads CASSHRPGTDTQYF. The DNA of the CDR3 is TGTGCCAGCAGTCATCGCCCCGGCACAGATACGCAGTATTTT.

V is TRBV6-6 and J is TRBJ2-4; 11 nucleotides line up with TRBD2. The length of the CDR3 is 15 residues. With V trimmed by 4 bases and J by 3 bases, 2 bases remained unmatched. Per germline, CDR1 MNHNY and CDR2 SVGAGI (reference sequence). This chain's CDR3 is CASSSGLAGKNIQYF. The CDR3 bases are TGTGCCAGCAGTTCCGGACTAGCGGGCAAAAACATTCAGTACTTC.

Note on this clonotype: A junction end diverges from the germline sequence, so it may reflect a read error. This chain uses TRBV18 with TRBJ1-2; D is possibly TRBD1 (6 bases). Germline V gives CDR1 KGHSH, CDR2 LQKENI. The CDR3 is 14 amino acids. The CDR3 spells CANSPRQAPYGYTF. Written as DNA, the CDR3 is TGTGCCAACTCACCCCGACAGGCACCGTATGGCTACACCTTC. The full variable domain, completed using reference TRBV18 and TRBJ1-2, is NAGVMQNPRHLVRRRGQEARLRCSPMKGHSHVYWYRQLPEEGLKFMVYLQKENIIDESGMPKERFSAEFPKEGPSILRIQQVVRGDSAAYFCANSPRQAPYGYTFGSGTRLTVV.

In this sample, this clonotype turned up many times. J is TRBJ2-7 and V is TRBV3-1, with no clear D. The CDR3 extends over 14 amino acids. Trimming cost V 0 bases and J 0 bases, with 6 bases left between them. The germline V gene has CDR1 LGHDT and CDR2 YNNKEL (reference sequence). The CDR3 nucleotides read TGTGCCAGCAGCCAAGATAGCAGCTCCTACGAGCAGTACTTC. This sequence encodes CASSQDSSSYEQYF.

The table lists this clonotype with a few counts. A read error may produce the germline difference seen at one junction end. The CDR3 DNA reads as TGTGCCTGCAGCGTAGGCCCCGGAGTCTCCTACGAGCAGTACTTC. Amino acids: CACSVGPGVSYEQYF. The V call is TRBV9, the J call TRBJ2-7; D unresolved. The germline CDR1 and CDR2 sequences are SGDLS and YYNGEE. The CDR3 has 15 residues.

In DNA, the CDR3 is TGTGCCAGCAGTGAAATCGGGATGCGAACGACCGGAGGCTACACCTTC. It specifies CASSEIGMRTTGGYTF. The rearrangement links TRBV6-1 to TRBJ1-2, with D hard to call. The ends were cut back, 2 bases at V and 8 bases at J, with 21 bases in the middle. Germline-derived CDR1 and CDR2 are MNHNS and SASEGT. CDR3 length: 16 residues.

This chain links TRBV10-3 with TRBJ1-4, with D hard to call. V lost 4 bases and J lost 4, with 10 bases in between. The CDR3 sequence is 14 residues long. Per the germline V gene, CDR1 is ENHRY and CDR2 is SYGVKD. CDR3 protein: CAISGTAGNEKLFF. CDR3 nucleotides: TGTGCCATCAGTGGGACCGCGGGTAATGAAAAACTGTTTTTT.

J is TRBJ2-5 and V is TRBV6-6, with D uncertain. The last part of the DNA fits TRBJ2-7 better; the J call may be wrong. Germline CDR1 is MNHNY and CDR2 is SVGAGI (reference sequence). The CDR3 sequence is 15 residues long. CDR3 region: CASSYSEAMGNEQYF. The CDR3 bases are TGTGCCAGCAGTTACTCAGAAGCTATGGGGAACGAGCAGTACTTC.